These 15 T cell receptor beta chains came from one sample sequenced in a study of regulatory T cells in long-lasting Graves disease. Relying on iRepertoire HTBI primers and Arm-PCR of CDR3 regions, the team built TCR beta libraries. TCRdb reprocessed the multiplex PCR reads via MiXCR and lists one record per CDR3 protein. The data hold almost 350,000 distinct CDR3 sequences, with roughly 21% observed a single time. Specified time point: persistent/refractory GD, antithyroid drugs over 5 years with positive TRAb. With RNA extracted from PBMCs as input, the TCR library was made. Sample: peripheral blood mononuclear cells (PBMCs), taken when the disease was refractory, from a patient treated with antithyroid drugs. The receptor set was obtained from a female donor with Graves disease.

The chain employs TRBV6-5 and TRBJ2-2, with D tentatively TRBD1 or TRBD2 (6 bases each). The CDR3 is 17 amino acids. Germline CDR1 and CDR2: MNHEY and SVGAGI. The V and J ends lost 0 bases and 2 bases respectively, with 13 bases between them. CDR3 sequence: CASSYSRGGPNTGELFF. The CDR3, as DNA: TGTGCCAGCAGTTACTCGAGAGGGGGGCCTAACACCGGGGAGCTGTTTTTT.

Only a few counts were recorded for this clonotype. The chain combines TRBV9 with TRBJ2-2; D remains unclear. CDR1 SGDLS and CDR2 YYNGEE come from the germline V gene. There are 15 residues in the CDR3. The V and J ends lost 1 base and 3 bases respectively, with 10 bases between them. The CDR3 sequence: CASSVKGQDTGELFF. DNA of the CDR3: TGTGCCAGCAGCGTAAAGGGCCAGGACACCGGGGAGCTGTTTTTT.

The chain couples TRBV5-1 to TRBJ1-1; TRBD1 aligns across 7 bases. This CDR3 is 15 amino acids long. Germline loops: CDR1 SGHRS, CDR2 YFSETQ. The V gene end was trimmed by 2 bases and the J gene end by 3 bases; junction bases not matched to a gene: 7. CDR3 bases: TGCGCCAGCAGCTTAGGGACAGCCCCGGACACTGAAGCTTTCTTT. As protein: CASSLGTAPDTEAFF. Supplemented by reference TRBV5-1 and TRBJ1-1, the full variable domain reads KAGVTQTPRYLIKTRGQQVTLSCSPISGHRSVSWYQQTPGQGLQFLFEYFSETQRNKGNFPGRFSGRQFSNSRSEMNVSTLELGDSALYLCASSLGTAPDTEAFFGQGTRLTVV.

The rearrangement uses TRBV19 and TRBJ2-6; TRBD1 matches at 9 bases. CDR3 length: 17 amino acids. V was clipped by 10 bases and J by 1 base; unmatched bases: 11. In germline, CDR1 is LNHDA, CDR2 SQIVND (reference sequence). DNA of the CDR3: TGTGCCACCCGGGACTCGGACAGGGGTTCTGGGGCCAACGTCCTGACTTTC. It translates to CATRDSDRGSGANVLTF.

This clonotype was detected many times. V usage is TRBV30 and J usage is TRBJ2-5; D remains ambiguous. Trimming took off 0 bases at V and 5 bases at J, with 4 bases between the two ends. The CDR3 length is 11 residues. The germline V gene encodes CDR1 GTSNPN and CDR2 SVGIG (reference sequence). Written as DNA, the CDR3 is TGTGCCTGGAGTGTGCGGGAGACCCAGTACTTC. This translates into CAWSVRETQYF.

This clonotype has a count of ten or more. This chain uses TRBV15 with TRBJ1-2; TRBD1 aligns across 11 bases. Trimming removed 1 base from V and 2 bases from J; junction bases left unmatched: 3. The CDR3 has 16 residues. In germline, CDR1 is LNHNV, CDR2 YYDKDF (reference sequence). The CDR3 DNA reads TGTGCCACCAGCAGAGCGGGACAGGGGGTAAACTATGGCTACACCTTC. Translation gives CATSRAGQGVNYGYTF.

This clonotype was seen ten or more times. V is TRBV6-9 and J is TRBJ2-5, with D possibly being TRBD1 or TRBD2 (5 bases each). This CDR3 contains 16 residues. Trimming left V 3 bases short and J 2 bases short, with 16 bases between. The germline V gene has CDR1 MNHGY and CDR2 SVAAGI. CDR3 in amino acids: CASSYSGRDRQETQYF. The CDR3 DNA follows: TGTGCCAGCAGTTACTCTGGAAGGGACCGACAAGAGACCCAGTACTTC.

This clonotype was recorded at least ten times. Written as DNA, the CDR3 is TGTGCCAGCAGCTCGTACAGGGACGGTCGGTACGAGCAGTACTTC. Encoded protein: CASSSYRDGRYEQYF. The chain is built from TRBV11-2 and TRBJ2-7; weak D call: TRBD1 (6 bases). Trimming cost V 4 bases and J 4 bases, with 17 bases left between them. The CDR3 covers 15 residues. Germline CDR1 and CDR2: SGHAT and FQNNGV.

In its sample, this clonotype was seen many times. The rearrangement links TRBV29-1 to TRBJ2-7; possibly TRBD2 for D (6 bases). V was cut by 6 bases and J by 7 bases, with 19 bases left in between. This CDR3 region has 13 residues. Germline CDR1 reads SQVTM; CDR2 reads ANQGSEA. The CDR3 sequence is CSVIRENFWEQYF. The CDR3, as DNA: TGCAGCGTGATTCGGGAGAATTTCTGGGAGCAGTACTTC.

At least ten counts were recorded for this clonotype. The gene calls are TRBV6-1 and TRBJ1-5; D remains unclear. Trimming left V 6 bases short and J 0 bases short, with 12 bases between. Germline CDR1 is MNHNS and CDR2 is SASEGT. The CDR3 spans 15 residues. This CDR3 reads CASRSARSSNQPQHF. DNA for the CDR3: TGTGCCAGCAGGTCCGCCAGGAGTAGCAATCAGCCCCAGCATTTT.

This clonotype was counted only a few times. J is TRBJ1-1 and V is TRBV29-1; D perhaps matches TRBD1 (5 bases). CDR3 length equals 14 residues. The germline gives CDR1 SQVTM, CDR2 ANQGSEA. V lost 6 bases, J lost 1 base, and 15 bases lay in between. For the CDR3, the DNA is TGCAGCGTCCTGGCAGGGTGGGGGAACACTGAAGCTTTCTTT. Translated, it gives CSVLAGWGNTEAFF. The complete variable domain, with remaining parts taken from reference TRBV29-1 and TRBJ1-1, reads SAVISQKPSRDICQRGTSLTIQCQVDSQVTMMFWYRQQPGQSLTLIATANQGSEATYESGFVIDKFPISRPNLTFSTLTVSNMSPEDSSIYLCSVLAGWGNTEAFFGQGTRLTVV.

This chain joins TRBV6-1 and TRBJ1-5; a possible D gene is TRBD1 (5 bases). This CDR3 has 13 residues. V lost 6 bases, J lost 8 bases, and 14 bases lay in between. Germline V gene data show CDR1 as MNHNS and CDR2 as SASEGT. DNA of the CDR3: TGTGCCAGCAGGGAGGGGACGTTTGAGCCCCAGCATTTT. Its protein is CASREGTFEPQHF.

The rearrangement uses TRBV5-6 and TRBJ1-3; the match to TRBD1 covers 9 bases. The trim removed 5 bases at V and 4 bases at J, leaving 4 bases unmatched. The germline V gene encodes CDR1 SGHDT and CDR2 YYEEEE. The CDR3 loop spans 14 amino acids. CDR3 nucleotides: TGTGCCAGCAGGGGGACAGGGTTCGGAAACACCATATATTTT. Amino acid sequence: CASRGTGFGNTIYF.

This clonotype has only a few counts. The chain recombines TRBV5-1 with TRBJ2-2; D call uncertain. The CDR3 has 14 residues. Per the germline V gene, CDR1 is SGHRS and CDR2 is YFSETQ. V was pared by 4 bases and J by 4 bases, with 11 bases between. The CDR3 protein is CASSGLTGTGELFF. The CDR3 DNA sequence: TGCGCCAGCAGCGGGCTAACGGGCACCGGGGAGCTGTTTTTT. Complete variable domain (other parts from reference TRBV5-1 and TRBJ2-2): KAGVTQTPRYLIKTRGQQVTLSCSPISGHRSVSWYQQTPGQGLQFLFEYFSETQRNKGNFPGRFSGRQFSNSRSEMNVSTLELGDSALYLCASSGLTGTGELFFGEGSRLTVL.

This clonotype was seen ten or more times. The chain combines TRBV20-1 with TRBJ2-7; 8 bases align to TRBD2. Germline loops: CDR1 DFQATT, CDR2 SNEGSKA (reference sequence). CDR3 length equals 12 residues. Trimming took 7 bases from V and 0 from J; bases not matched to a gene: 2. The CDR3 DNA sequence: TGCAGTGTTAGCGGGGTCTCCTACGAGCAGTACTTC. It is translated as CSVSGVSYEQYF.